A single sample is the source of the 25 T cell receptor beta chains below, sequenced in a study of blood T cell repertoires in COVID-19. Method: immunoSEQ multiplex PCR; TCRdb's copy keeps in-frame clones and lacks some. The profile shows 150,000 to 200,000 clones, around 90% of them singletons. What was sequenced was peripheral blood. These receptor sequences come from a man aged 45-65 years with acute or convalescent COVID-19.

This clone appeared once. The chain joins TRBV28 to TRBJ1-5; possibly TRBD1 for D (5 bases). The CDR3 contains 15 residues. Germline CDR1 is MDHEN and CDR2 is SYDVKM. Trimming removed 0 bases from V and 2 bases from J, with 8 bases in between. DNA of the CDR3: TGTGCCAGCAGTTTATGGGGGCTTGGCAATCAGCCCCAGCATTTT. It yields the protein CASSLWGLGNQPQHF.

This chain joins TRBV6-4 and TRBJ2-2; D possibly corresponds to TRBD2 (5 bases). The ends were cut back, 4 bases at V and 1 base at J, with 13 bases in the middle. CDR1 is MRHNA, CDR2 SNTAGT, per germline. The CDR3 is 16 amino acids. The CDR3 nucleotides read TGTGCCAGCAGTGCGTCGGTTGGGAGGAACACCGGGGAGCTGTTTTTT. Protein: CASSASVGRNTGELFF.

The chain links TRBV5-1 to TRBJ1-4; a weak D match, TRBD1 (5 bases). The CDR3 covers 14 residues. V was cut by 0 bases and J by 8 bases, with 11 bases left in between. Germline V gene sequence: CDR1 SGHRS, CDR2 YFSETQ. CDR3 sequence: CASSLGGTSEKLFF. CDR3 in DNA: TGCGCCAGCAGCTTGGGGGGGACTAGCGAAAAACTGTTTTTT.

J is TRBJ1-4 and V is TRBV6-5, with D perhaps TRBD1 (6 bases). Trimming cost V 4 bases and J 8 bases, with 17 bases left between them. The CDR3 has 15 amino acids. Germline V gene sequence: CDR1 MNHEY, CDR2 SVGAGI. The CDR3 bases are TGTGCCAGCAGTTCGACGACCCCCGACAGGGAAAAACTGTTTTTT. Protein: CASSSTTPDREKLFF.

The chain recombines TRBV7-9 with TRBJ2-7; 9 nucleotides line up with TRBD1. V dropped 5 bases and J dropped 3; count of bases not matched to a gene: 8. CDR3 length: 15 residues. CDR1 is SEHNR, CDR2 FQNEAQ, per germline (reference sequence). For the CDR3, the DNA is TGTGCCAGCAGCCTCCTACCGGGACAGGGCTACGAGCAGTACTTC. Translation: CASSLLPGQGYEQYF.

The rearrangement uses TRBV19 and TRBJ1-2, with 9 bases that match TRBD1. The CDR3 loop spans 17 amino acids. Germline assignment: CDR1 LNHDA and CDR2 SQIVND (reference sequence). Losses at the gene ends were 5 bases for V and 8 bases for J; bases not matched to a gene: 18. As DNA, the CDR3 is TGTGCCAGTAGTTTGACCGGGACAGGGAGGGGGATTGGCGGCTACACCTTC. Encoded protein: CASSLTGTGRGIGGYTF.

The chain employs TRBV19 and TRBJ2-7, with 9 bases identical to TRBD2. The germline CDR1 and CDR2 sequences are LNHDA and SQIVND (reference sequence). The CDR3 has 15 amino acids. Germline trimming cut 3 bases from V and 3 bases from J; bases unmatched to any gene: 6. The chain's CDR3 is CASSIRASGNYEQYF. CDR3 in DNA: TGTGCCAGTAGTATCCGGGCTAGCGGGAACTACGAGCAGTACTTC.

This chain connects TRBV12-3 or TRBV12-4 to TRBJ1-4; unclear D gene. The CDR3 has 13 residues. V was cut by 7 bases and J by 8 bases, with 14 bases left in between. CDR3 DNA: TGTGCCAGCACCAACCCGGTGGAGGAAAAACTGTTTTTT. Its protein is CASTNPVEEKLFF.

The rearrangement uses TRBV29-1 and TRBJ2-1; TRBD1 matches at 11 bases. V lost 3 bases, J lost 9 bases, and 10 bases stayed unmatched. The CDR3 is made up of 15 amino acids. CDR1 and CDR2 (germline): SQVTM, ANQGSEA. CDR3 residues: CSVERTGGVRVEQFF. The CDR3 region has the DNA TGCAGCGTTGAGCGGACAGGGGGCGTTCGTGTTGAGCAGTTCTTC.

The chain has TRBV5-4 and TRBJ1-4; 8 nucleotides align to TRBD1. The CDR3 runs to 14 residues. The V and J ends lost 3 bases and 8 bases, in that order; junction bases with no gene match: 6. The germline CDR1 and CDR2 sequences are SGHNT and YYREEE (reference sequence). The CDR3 region has the DNA TGTGCCAGCAGCTACGACAGGGGAGAAGAAAAACTGTTTTTT. It codes for CASSYDRGEEKLFF.

The CDR3 bases are TGTGCCTGGAGCCGGGGTTCGTACGAGCAGTACTTC. Translating gives CAWSRGSYEQYF. V is TRBV30 and J is TRBJ2-7; a weak D match, TRBD2 (5 bases). In germline, CDR1 is GTSNPN, CDR2 SVGIG (reference sequence). Trimming cost V 3 bases and J 4 bases, with 10 bases left between them. The length of the CDR3 is 12 residues.

The chain recombines TRBV5-8 with TRBJ2-2, with 8 bases fitting TRBD1. The CDR3 consists of 14 residues. V lost 1 base to trimming and J lost 6 bases; unmatched junction nucleotides: 2. Germline V gene data show CDR1 as SGHTS and CDR2 as YDEGEE. The CDR3 DNA follows: TGTGCCAGCAGCTTGCCAGGGGGCCCCGGGGAGCTGTTTTTT. Protein product: CASSLPGGPGELFF.

This clone occurred a few times. The chain links TRBV5-6 to TRBJ1-1, with D tentatively TRBD1 (5 bases). The V gene's germline CDR1 is SGHDT and CDR2 YYEEEE. The CDR3 runs 15 residues. Between the trimmed V and J ends, which lost 4 bases and 1 base, there was a span of 14 bases. The CDR3 region has the DNA TGTGCCAGCAGCGTGGGACGGGTGACGAACACTGAAGCTTTCTTT. Amino acid sequence: CASSVGRVTNTEAFF.

The chain is built from TRBV6-2 or TRBV6-3 and TRBJ2-3; 8 bases are shared with TRBD2. V lost 5 bases, J lost 0 bases, and 7 bases stayed unmatched. CDR1 is MNHEY, CDR2 SVGEGT, per germline. The CDR3 consists of 16 residues. The CDR3 DNA reads TGTGCCAGCAGTAAGAGGACTAGCCTTAGCACAGATACGCAGTATTTT. As protein: CASSKRTSLSTDTQYF.

This clone showed up just once. The rearrangement joins TRBV4-2 to TRBJ1-2, with D tentatively TRBD1 (6 bases). Trimming cost V 6 bases and J 0 bases, with 14 bases left between them. Germline CDR1 and CDR2: LGHNA and YNFKEQ. This CDR3 spans 15 amino acids. The CDR3 coding sequence is TGTGCCAGCAGTAACAGGGTGCCAGCTAACTATGGCTACACCTTC. This gives the protein CASSNRVPANYGYTF.

The chain carries TRBV28 and TRBJ1-1, with unresolved D. CDR1 is MDHEN and CDR2 is SYDVKM in the germline V gene. V lost 3 bases and J lost 4, with 15 bases in between. This CDR3 has 15 amino acids. The CDR3 loop reads CASSFPNWAGTEAFF. The CDR3 DNA is TGTGCCAGCAGTTTCCCTAATTGGGCGGGCACTGAAGCTTTCTTT.

The chain links TRBV12-3 or TRBV12-4 to TRBJ2-7; D possibly corresponds to TRBD2 (6 bases). V lost 3 bases, J lost 13 bases, and 19 bases lay in between. There are 13 residues in the CDR3. The CDR3, as DNA: TGTGCCAGCAGTTTGGGGCGGCGGGGAGAGCGATACGTC. Encoded protein: CASSLGRRGERYV.

This chain uses TRBV7-2 with TRBJ1-5, with a weak D call TRBD1 (5 bases). This CDR3 has 13 amino acids. The germline gives CDR1 SGHTA, CDR2 FQGNSA. V lost 4 bases and J 13 bases, leaving 17 bases between the germline ends. The CDR3 DNA reads as TGTGCCAGCAGCTCCGGGGGGGGTCCCCAGCAGCATTTT. Its protein is CASSSGGGPQQHF.

This chain links TRBV5-1 with TRBJ2-2; TRBD1 might be the D (6 bases). Germline CDR1 SGHRS, CDR2 YFSETQ. V was clipped by 3 bases and J by 2 bases, with 14 bases between them. This CDR3 region has 16 residues. As DNA, the CDR3 is TGCGCCAGCAGCTCGACCGGACAGAGCAACACCGGGGAGCTGTTTTTT. Amino acid sequence: CASSSTGQSNTGELFF.

The rearrangement joins TRBV7-2 to TRBJ2-3; 8 bases align to TRBD2. Germline V lookup: CDR1 SGHTA, CDR2 FQGNSA. The V segment lost 6 bases and the J segment 1 base; nucleotides outside the gene matches: 12. The CDR3 is made up of 17 amino acids. CDR3 nucleotide sequence: TGTGCCAGCAGTCCCGCCGCGGGGGGCCGCGGCACAGATACGCAGTATTTT. This gives the protein CASSPAAGGRGTDTQYF.

The V gene is TRBV6-5, the J gene TRBJ1-2; 12 nucleotides agree with TRBD1. The CDR3 runs to 14 residues. The V segment lost 5 bases and the J segment 6 bases; nucleotides outside the gene matches: 4. The germline V gene encodes CDR1 MNHEY and CDR2 SVGAGI. Written as DNA, the CDR3 is TGTGCCAGCAGTAAGGGGACAGGGGGCCATGGCTACACCTTC. Amino acids: CASSKGTGGHGYTF.

The chain employs TRBV6-1 and TRBJ1-5, with D unresolved. Trimming took 0 bases from V and 3 from J, leaving 9 bases between them. This CDR3 is built from 15 residues. CDR1 and CDR2 from the germline V gene are MNHNS and SASEGT. The CDR3 loop reads CASSEAPWANQPQHF. The CDR3 DNA reads as TGTGCCAGCAGTGAAGCGCCGTGGGCCAATCAGCCCCAGCATTTT.

This chain uses TRBV7-9 with TRBJ2-3; a possible D gene is TRBD1 (5 bases). CDR1 SEHNR and CDR2 FQNEAQ come from the germline V gene (reference sequence). This CDR3 is 18 amino acids long. V lost 1 base, J lost 0 bases, and 17 bases lay in between. The CDR3 loop reads CASSLGVGQISSTDTQYF. The CDR3 region has the DNA TGTGCCAGCAGCTTAGGTGTGGGGCAGATATCTAGCACAGATACGCAGTATTTT.

The rearrangement links TRBV2 to TRBJ1-4, with a weak D call TRBD1 (6 bases). CDR3 length: 14 residues. V dropped 3 bases and J dropped 5 bases, with 10 bases sitting between them. Germline V lookup: CDR1 SNHLY, CDR2 FYNNEI. In nucleotides, the CDR3 is TGTGCCAGCAGTGACCGGACAGTAAATGAAAAACTGTTTTTT. As protein: CASSDRTVNEKLFF.

The table lists this clone with a count of one. This chain joins TRBV5-1 and TRBJ1-6, with a tentative D call TRBD1 (6 bases). The V gene lost 0 bases and the J gene lost 7 bases, with 8 bases spanning the gap. The CDR3 contains 14 residues. Germline CDR1 and CDR2: SGHRS and YFSETQ. DNA for the CDR3: TGCGCCAGCAGCTTGGAGGGGACAAATTCACCCCTCCACTTT. It encodes CASSLEGTNSPLHF.